Shown below are 27 T cell receptor beta chains from a single sample sequenced in a study of blood T cell repertoires in COVID-19. Only in-frame clones appear in the TCRdb table, and some are missing; sequencing was by immunoSEQ multiplex PCR. The sample consists of about 170,000 clones, 83% of them appearing once. The sample consisted of peripheral blood. Every receptor here comes from an elderly woman with acute or convalescent COVID-19.

CDR3 nucleotides: TGCGCCAGCAGCCAATCGGGGAATTCACCCCTCCACTTT. It yields the protein CASSQSGNSPLHF. The genes are TRBV4-3 and TRBJ1-6; D is unresolved. The germline gives CDR1 LGHNA, CDR2 YSLEER. The CDR3 runs 13 residues. Trimming stripped 2 bases from V and 7 bases from J, with 6 bases between.

The genes are TRBV28 and TRBJ1-2; 10 bases are a match to TRBD1. V was pared by 7 bases and J by 7 bases, with 6 bases of the junction left unmatched. Germline CDR1 is MDHEN and CDR2 is SYDVKM. The CDR3 covers 13 residues. The CDR3 loop reads CASTGGTGVGYTF. CDR3 bases: TGTGCCAGCACAGGAGGGACAGGGGTTGGCTACACCTTC.

The chain uses TRBV6-5 and TRBJ1-1, with TRBD1 matching 7 bases. The CDR3 has 13 amino acids. Germline-derived CDR1 and CDR2 are MNHEY and SVGAGI. Trimming took 7 bases from V and 5 from J; bases not matched to a gene: 7. The CDR3 loop reads CASNRQGRTEAFF. The CDR3 region has the DNA TGTGCCAGCAATCGACAGGGAAGGACTGAAGCTTTCTTT.

This clone has only one observation. V is TRBV2 and J is TRBJ1-2; D gene uncertain. The germline CDR1 and CDR2 sequences are SNHLY and FYNNEI. V was pared by 6 bases and J by 4 bases, with 15 bases between. The CDR3 consists of 14 residues. CDR3: CASSPQRTFYGYTF. The DNA for the CDR3 is TGTGCCAGCAGCCCGCAGCGAACCTTCTATGGCTACACCTTC. Using reference TRBV2 and TRBJ1-2 for the parts outside the CDR3, the full variable domain is EPEVTQTPSHQVTQMGQEVILRCVPISNHLYFYWYRQILGQKVEFLVSFYNNEISEKSEIFDDQFSVERPDGSNFTLKIRSTKLEDSAMYFCASSPQRTFYGYTFGSGTRLTVV.

J is TRBJ2-7 and V is TRBV5-1; TRBD2 aligns across 8 bases. Germline lookup yields CDR1 SGHRS and CDR2 YFSETQ. CDR3 length: 18 residues. V was clipped by 4 bases and J by 6 bases; unmatched bases: 21. As DNA, the CDR3 is TGCGCCAGCAGCGCTATCCTAAGCGGGAGAGATATAGTGGGCGAGCAGTACTTC. Encoded protein: CASSAILSGRDIVGEQYF. The entire variable domain, with the rest obtained from reference TRBV5-1 and TRBJ2-7, is as follows: KAGVTQTPRYLIKTRGQQVTLSCSPISGHRSVSWYQQTPGQGLQFLFEYFSETQRNKGNFPGRFSGRQFSNSRSEMNVSTLELGDSALYLCASSAILSGRDIVGEQYFGPGTRLTVT.

The gene calls are TRBV28 and TRBJ1-1; TRBD1 agrees at 7 bases. Germline values: CDR1 MDHEN, CDR2 SYDVKM. The CDR3 spans 11 residues. The trim removed 10 bases at V and 4 bases at J, leaving 3 bases unmatched. The CDR3 spells CAIRGGTEAFF. The CDR3 DNA sequence: TGTGCCATCAGGGGGGGCACTGAAGCTTTCTTT.

This clone turned up a few times. V is TRBV9 and J is TRBJ2-7; 8 nucleotides align to TRBD1. The CDR3 runs to 16 residues. Trimming at V came to 3 bases and at J to 0 bases, leaving 8 bases not matched to a gene. Germline V gives CDR1 SGDLS, CDR2 YYNGEE. The CDR3 sequence is CASSATGGSGSYEQYF. CDR3 DNA sequence: TGTGCCAGCAGCGCTACAGGGGGTAGTGGCTCCTACGAGCAGTACTTC.

Only one count was recorded for this clone. The chain has TRBV19 and TRBJ2-3, with a possible D match to TRBD1 (6 bases). In germline, CDR1 is LNHDA, CDR2 SQIVND (reference sequence). Trimming pared 5 bases from V and 2 bases from J, leaving 11 bases between. The CDR3 is made up of 14 amino acids. The CDR3 reads CASSATGTTDTQYF. The CDR3 DNA reads TGTGCCAGTAGTGCCACAGGGACCACAGATACGCAGTATTTT.

This clone was seen a few times. V and J are TRBV10-2 and TRBJ2-1, with 9 bases that match TRBD2. Per the germline V gene, CDR1 is WSHSY and CDR2 is SAAADI. The CDR3 totals 13 residues. With 5 bases clipped from V and 15 bases from J, the junction kept 11 bases outside the gene matches. The CDR3 region has the DNA TGCGCCAGCAGTCAAGCGGGAGGCGGTTCGCCGTTCTTC. Translation: CASSQAGGGSPFF.

The CDR3 reads CASSLTITGGFGNTIYF. CDR3 sequence (DNA): TGTGCCAGCAGCTTAACGATCACAGGGGGCTTTGGAAACACCATATATTTT. The genes are TRBV11-2 and TRBJ1-3; 9 nucleotides match TRBD1. Germline assignment: CDR1 SGHAT and CDR2 FQNNGV. The CDR3 contains 17 residues. Trimming at V came to 2 bases and at J to 3 bases, leaving 8 bases not matched to a gene.

CDR3 DNA: TGCAGTGCTAGTCACAGCCCACGGGAAGCTTTCTTT. It codes for CSASHSPREAFF. This rearrangement joins TRBV20-1 to TRBJ1-1; D gene uncertain. V was trimmed by 3 bases and J by 8 bases, leaving 13 bases between them. The germline CDR1 and CDR2 sequences are DFQATT and SNEGSKA (reference sequence). The CDR3 sequence is 12 residues long.

A few counts support this clone. The chain carries TRBV4-2 and TRBJ2-1, with 10 bases identical to TRBD2. CDR3 length: 16 amino acids. Per germline, CDR1 LGHNA and CDR2 YNFKEQ. Germline trimming cut 0 bases from V and 6 bases from J; bases unmatched to any gene: 5. CDR3 DNA sequence: TGTGCCAGCAGCCAAGATGCGCCTAGCGGGGGCAATGAGCAGTTCTTC. Its protein product is CASSQDAPSGGNEQFF.

The chain combines TRBV27 with TRBJ2-7, with TRBD2 matching over 13 bases. The germline gives CDR1 MNHEY, CDR2 SMNVEV (reference sequence). With 10 bases clipped from V and 12 bases from J, the junction kept 9 bases outside the gene matches. This CDR3 has 12 amino acids. The CDR3 protein is CATRLAGGFWYF. Written as DNA, the CDR3 is TGTGCCACCCGACTAGCGGGAGGCTTCTGGTACTTC.

This clone was observed a handful of times. This chain connects TRBV5-5 to TRBJ2-7; 7 bases agree with TRBD1. CDR1 SGHKS and CDR2 YYEKEE come from the germline V gene (reference sequence). This CDR3 spans 15 amino acids. The V and J ends lost 4 bases and 4 bases, in that order; junction bases with no gene match: 11. CDR3 coding DNA: TGTGCCAGCAGCATATTTTCCGGGACAGATTACGAGCAGTACTTC. It codes for CASSIFSGTDYEQYF.

The chain joins TRBV7-9 to TRBJ2-1, with TRBD2 matching over 8 bases. Per germline, CDR1 SEHNR and CDR2 FQNEAQ (reference sequence). The CDR3 sequence is 17 residues long. J gave up 7 bases and V 5 bases, and 16 bases lay outside the gene matches. DNA for the CDR3: TGTGCCAGCAGCCGGCACACCGGGACGGGAGGGAGAAATGAGCAGTTCTTC. Translating it yields CASSRHTGTGGRNEQFF. Drawing the rest from reference TRBV7-9 and TRBJ2-1, the complete variable domain is DTGVSQNPRHKITKRGQNVTFRCDPISEHNRLYWYRQTLGQGPEFLTYFQNEAQLEKSRLLSDRFSAERPKGSFSTLEIQRTEQGDSAMYLCASSRHTGTGGRNEQFFGPGTRLTVL.

The rearrangement joins TRBV7-8 to TRBJ2-1; 10 bases fit TRBD1. The junction had 6 bases not matched to a gene; V was cut back by 5 bases and J by 5 bases. Germline CDR1 reads SGHVS; CDR2 reads FQNEAQ. The length of the CDR3 is 15 residues. CDR3 amino acids: CASSKRDRGHNEQFF. The CDR3 bases are TGTGCCAGCAGCAAGCGGGACAGGGGCCACAATGAGCAGTTCTTC.

The sample holds a few counts of this clone. The CDR3 loop is CAWSAGTGGRQPQHF. Written as DNA, the CDR3 is TGTGCCTGGAGTGCCGGGACAGGGGGACGACAGCCCCAGCATTTT. This chain connects TRBV30 to TRBJ1-5, with 11 positions matching TRBD1. Germline V gene lookup returns CDR1 GTSNPN and CDR2 SVGIG (reference sequence). This CDR3 has 15 amino acids. The V and J ends lost 1 base and 7 bases, in that order; junction bases with no gene match: 6.

The V call is TRBV5-6, the J call TRBJ1-6; a possible D gene is TRBD1 (6 bases). The ends were cut back, 7 bases at V and 7 bases at J, with 15 bases in the middle. CDR3 size: 14 residues. The germline V gene encodes CDR1 SGHDT and CDR2 YYEEEE. CDR3 coding DNA: TGTGCCAGCTTTCAAGGGGGTTCCAATTCACCCCTCCACTTT. It specifies CASFQGGSNSPLHF.

This chain links TRBV5-4 with TRBJ2-5; 10 nucleotides align to TRBD2. The V gene's germline CDR1 is SGHNT and CDR2 YYREEE (reference sequence). This CDR3 region has 16 residues. With V trimmed by 4 bases and J by 3 bases, 9 bases remained unmatched. The CDR3 protein is CASSLPPAGGEETQYF. CDR3 nucleotide sequence: TGTGCCAGCAGCCTACCACCAGCGGGGGGGGAAGAGACCCAGTACTTC.

This clone was seen repeatedly, ten times or more. The rearrangement joins TRBV6-5 to TRBJ1-1; tentatively, D is TRBD1 (6 bases). The ends were cut back, 5 bases at V and 0 bases at J, with 10 bases in the middle. There are 14 residues in the CDR3. Germline values: CDR1 MNHEY, CDR2 SVGAGI. The CDR3 protein is CASSPGTMNTEAFF. CDR3 nucleotides: TGTGCCAGCAGTCCAGGGACAATGAACACTGAAGCTTTCTTT.

This sequence joins TRBV6-4 and TRBJ2-2; possibly TRBD1 for D (6 bases). With 4 bases removed from V and 3 bases from J, the gap between germline ends came to 9 bases. The germline V gene has CDR1 MRHNA and CDR2 SNTAGT. This CDR3 comprises 14 residues. CDR3 protein: CASSGTADTGELFF. For the CDR3, the DNA is TGTGCCAGCAGTGGGACAGCGGACACCGGGGAGCTGTTTTTT.

DNA of the CDR3: TGTGCCTGGAGTGGAGATAATTTAGGGAGCACTGAAGCTTTCTTT. Translated: CAWSGDNLGSTEAFF. The chain links TRBV30 to TRBJ1-1; unclear D gene. Trimming left V 1 base short and J 4 bases short, with 16 bases between. Germline V lookup: CDR1 GTSNPN, CDR2 SVGIG (reference sequence). The CDR3 extends over 15 amino acids.

The V and J genes are TRBV11-2 and TRBJ2-5, with unresolved D. There are 13 residues in the CDR3. Germline CDR1 and CDR2: SGHAT and FQNNGV. V dropped 3 bases and J dropped 2 bases, with 7 bases sitting between them. This chain's CDR3 is CASSFNGQETQYF. The CDR3 region has the DNA TGTGCCAGCAGCTTCAACGGGCAAGAGACCCAGTACTTC.

The V call is TRBV24-1, the J call TRBJ2-1; no clear D gene. This CDR3 has 13 residues. The ends were cut back, 4 bases at V and 5 bases at J, with 8 bases in the middle. Germline-derived CDR1 and CDR2 are KGHDR and SFDVKD. In nucleotides, the CDR3 is TGTGCCACCAGTGAAGCTATTAACAATGAGCAGTTCTTC. Protein sequence: CATSEAINNEQFF.

V is TRBV6-5 and J is TRBJ2-4, with TRBD1 identical over 7 bases. Germline CDR1 and CDR2: MNHEY and SVGAGI. The CDR3 contains 13 residues. V lost 9 bases, J lost 5 bases, and 7 bases stayed unmatched. The CDR3 spells CASKDRTQNIQYF. As DNA, the CDR3 is TGTGCCAGTAAGGACAGGACCCAAAACATTCAGTACTTC.

The rearrangement links TRBV19 to TRBJ2-1, with 7 bases that match TRBD1. The CDR3 consists of 12 residues. Germline CDR1 is LNHDA and CDR2 is SQIVND (reference sequence). With V trimmed by 4 bases and J by 11 bases, 5 bases remained unmatched. In DNA, the CDR3 is TGTGCCAGTAGTACCGAACAGGGGAAGCAGTTCTTC. Protein sequence: CASSTEQGKQFF.

This chain connects TRBV6-5 to TRBJ1-1; 7 bases match TRBD1. Germline loops: CDR1 MNHEY, CDR2 SVGAGI. There are 15 residues in the CDR3. J gave up 3 bases and V 8 bases, and 12 bases lay outside the gene matches. The CDR3 nucleotides are TGTGCCAGCTCCCAAGAGTGGGACAGATACACTGAAGCTTTCTTT. The encoded protein is CASSQEWDRYTEAFF.